Given below is one TCR beta chain in context. The data stem from a study of blood T cell repertoires in COVID-19. As for the study in general: The analysed material was cDNA or gDNA that came from T cells, B-cell-depleted T cells, or PBMCs.

How the authors handled the data: Reference gene primer amplification gave estimated nucleated cell counts. The table came from immunoSEQ multiplex PCR; TCRdb's copy has only in-frame clones and leaves some out. That table furnishes V, J and clone size, whereas the DNA furnished D and trimming. The data hold some 380,000 clones, with around 87% observed a single time. Cohort allocation depended upon clinical history that participants reported. Recovered status applied to Cohort 3 donors who had two consecutive negative PCRs. It also applied to those with clearance or with symptom resolution. Germline CDR1 GTSNPN, CDR2 SVGIG (reference sequence). V was clipped by 0 bases and J by 8 bases, with 10 bases between them. The CDR3 sequence is 12 residues long.

Sequencing was carried out using PBMCs or T cells enriched from blood (not recorded which). The sequence was obtained from a man aged 25-45 years who had recovered from COVID-19. The chain carries TRBV30 and TRBJ1-2; no reliable D call. CDR3 coding DNA: TGTGCCTGGAGTGTAGCTTCAGGCGGCTACACCTTC. This codes for CAWSVASGGYTF. The full variable domain, completed using reference TRBV30 and TRBJ1-2, is SQTIHQWPATLVQPVGSPLSLECTVEGTSNPNLYWYRQAAGRGLQLLFYSVGIGQISSEVPQNLSASRPQDRQFILSSKKLLLSDSGFYLCAWSVASGGYTFGSGTRLTVV.